Sequencing of this T cell receptor beta chain was carried out in a study of read filtering for tumor transcriptome and immune sequencing (dated by TCRdb to 2018 to 2020). About the study as a whole: The cohort consisted of roughly 18 male and more than 11 female patients, with a mean age of around 60 years and an age range of roughly 45 to 90. By revised international staging, 8 or 9 patients were R-ISS I, roughly 17 were R-ISS II and roughly 7 were R-ISS III. After DNase treatment, whole-transcriptome libraries were prepared using the TruSeq RNA Access Library Prep Kit. TCR-region mapped reads per sample ranged from about 3.5 to 11 million with IR-seq versus only about 85 to 1273 with RNA-seq. Using the same bone marrow samples, the study ran both targeted immune repertoire sequencing and bulk whole-transcriptome sequencing and then compared the TCR repertoires from each method. One main goal was a read-filtering strategy for immune repertoire data, in particular deciding whether clonotypes backed by only one read should be removed.

What the study reported, not specific to this receptor: Single-read clonotypes made up about 82% of clonotypes but only 3.5% to 4% of total reads in IR-seq, compared with about 69% of clonotypes and 44.6% of reads in RNA-seq. Removing single-read clonotypes increased the correlation between IR-seq and RNA-seq shared clonotype proportions. The sorted CD138-negative fraction was composed of a mixed bone marrow immune population rather than of purified T cells. Compared with RNA-seq, IR-seq captured clonotypes at much greater depth and more reliably, and a smaller IR-seq throughput was enough to identify most of the shared clonotypes.

From the germline V gene (reference sequence), CDR1 is SEHNR and CDR2 is FQNEAQ. The germline V and J ends show losses of 6 bases and 4 bases respectively, and no gene match explains 8 bases of the junction. The CDR3 sequence holds 14 residues, the cysteine and phenylalanine included. Left in the record is the CDR3 DNA by itself, 42 bases read in frame from the first base. Each patient had bone marrow sampled at the time of active disease. Ficoll-Hypaque density gradient centrifugation was used to isolate bone marrow mononuclear cells. CD138-negative cells were obtained by negative selection after labeling with CD138 magnetic microbeads on a MACS separator, removing myeloma plasma cells. Flow cytometry with CD138 antibodies on an Attune NxT was used to check how pure the isolated cells were. TRIzol reagent was used to extract total RNA, and a NanoDrop spectrophotometer was used to quantify the extracted RNA. For each patient, the CD138-negative bone marrow sample underwent paired RNA-seq and IR-seq.

The Immunoverse kit was used to build TCR libraries from 400 ng RNA, with molecular barcoded adaptors covering alpha/delta and beta/gamma chains. The same RNA used for transcriptome sequencing was used for TCR library preparation. An Illumina HiSeq 4000 with 2 x 150 cycles was used to sequence the TCR libraries. The authors processed their data as follows. Using MiXCR, which included quality filtering and error correction, TCR reads were aligned to human V, D, J and C references and then assembled into CDR3 clonotypes. The tcR package in R was used for analysis of clonotype counts and gene usage diversity. For inspection of raw mapping reads, RNA-seq reads were mapped by STAR aligner version 2.5.3a onto GRCh37 of the human genome. IR-seq fastq files were randomly downsampled with Seqtk 1.3 to test the effect of sequencing depth on detected clonotypes. TCRdb reanalyzed the raw reads on its own, using fastp at Q25 for trimming and MiXCR for clone calling, and kept in-frame beta chains. Every entry covers one CDR3 protein and lists the most common genes and DNA from its rows. The V and J calls come from TCRdb's annotation, not from the publication. The sample table holds under 150,000 distinct CDR3 sequences, of which about 12% were seen once. The ten top clones hold approximately 8% of the sample.

This clonotype was seen ten or more times. What this receptor recognizes is not known. Per-base quality was not reported, and no clone a single base away is much larger than it. This TCR was recovered from a donor at least 40 years old with multiple myeloma. What was sequenced was a population of CD138-negative cells sorted from bone marrow. The cell subset or site label corresponds to: bone marrow mononuclear cells depleted of CD138+ plasma/myeloma cells by negative magnetic selection. The chain joins TRBV7-9 to TRBJ1-1; the junction holds 7 bases that match TRBD1. This receptor has the CDR3 CASRPPGQTTEAFF. DNA sequence: TGTGCCAGCAGGCCCCCGGGACAGACCACTGAAGCTTTCTTT.